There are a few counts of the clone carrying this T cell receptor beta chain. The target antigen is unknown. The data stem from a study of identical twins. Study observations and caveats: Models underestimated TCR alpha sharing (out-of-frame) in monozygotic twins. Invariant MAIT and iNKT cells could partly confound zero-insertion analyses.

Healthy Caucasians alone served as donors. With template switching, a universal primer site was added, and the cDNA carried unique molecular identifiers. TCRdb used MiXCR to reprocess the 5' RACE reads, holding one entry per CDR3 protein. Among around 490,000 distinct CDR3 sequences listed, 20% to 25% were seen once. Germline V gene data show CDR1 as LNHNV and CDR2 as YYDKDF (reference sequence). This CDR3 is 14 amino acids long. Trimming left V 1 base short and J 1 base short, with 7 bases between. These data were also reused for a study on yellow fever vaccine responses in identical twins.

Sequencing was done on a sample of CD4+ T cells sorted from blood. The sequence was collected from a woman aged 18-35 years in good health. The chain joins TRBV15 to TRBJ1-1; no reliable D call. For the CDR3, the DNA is TGTGCCACCAGCAGAGTCACCGAGAACACTGAAGCTTTCTTT. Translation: CATSRVTENTEAFF.